Listed below are T cell receptor beta chains from one sample, sequenced in a study of monozygotic twins with inflammatory bowel disease. TCRdb reprocessed the 5' RACE reads, keeping one entry per CDR3 protein, no DNA. The table counts approximately 420,000 distinct CDR3 sequences; 2% to 3% lies in the top ten. Sequencing used blood. These receptors all stem from a human donor with ulcerative colitis or Crohn's disease, or a healthy co-twin of an affected twin (not recorded which). Both conserved end residues are part of each CDR3.

V	J	CDR3
TRBV7-6	TRBJ1-6	CASRPGGTSNSPLHF
TRBV6-2/TRBV6-3	TRBJ1-1	CASSPDRGPGTEAFF
TRBV18	TRBJ1-1	CASSPSGGIMNTEAFF
TRBV5-5	TRBJ2-5	CASSLPRVAGGQETQYF
TRBV4-3	TRBJ2-7	CASSQSYSPLEQYF
TRBV5-6	TRBJ1-1	CASSFAGRRNTEAFF
TRBV4-3	TRBJ2-1	CASSQDSLAGGRYNEQFF
TRBV5-1	TRBJ2-6	CASSLAVSPQGPSGANVLTF
TRBV7-2	TRBJ2-7	CASSFSRGSYEQYF
TRBV12-3/TRBV12-4	TRBJ2-2	CASSLTSGGPNTGELFF
TRBV5-1	TRBJ1-5	CASSSEGINQPQHF
TRBV2	TRBJ1-2	CASQDGQNYGYTF
TRBV19	TRBJ2-7	CASSMGGSSYEQYF
TRBV20-1	TRBJ2-7	CSVKRESSYEQYF
TRBV6-1	TRBJ2-1	CASGPAGASSSYNEQFF
TRBV7-9	TRBJ1-2	CASSFLQGGGYTF
TRBV3-1	TRBJ2-7	CASSPRPNLAGGSYEQYF
TRBV28	TRBJ2-7	CASSSSINLGQYF
TRBV6-1	TRBJ2-5	CASSPVLTSGTETQYF
TRBV21-1	TRBJ1-1	CASSMRAFLQKSTEAFF
TRBV7-9	TRBJ1-1	CARSPDRGPEAFF
TRBV27	TRBJ2-1	CASSWGLAGGRYNEQFF
TRBV7-2	TRBJ2-7	CASGTSGDYEQYF
TRBV28	TRBJ2-5	CAVVKAGWGETQYF
TRBV7-9	TRBJ2-3	CASSLRLGSDTQYF
TRBV4-1	TRBJ1-1	CASSQVSDRNTEAFF
TRBV9	TRBJ1-5	CASSVSGGPNQPQHF
TRBV18	TRBJ2-2	CASSPALSGKAANTGELFF
TRBV5-1	TRBJ2-5	CASSLFPLGQGDQETQYF
TRBV7-9	TRBJ2-1	CASSLEGRTNEQFF
TRBV7-9	TRBJ1-2	CASSPGREYGYTF
TRBV23-1	TRBJ1-6	CASSQSPGQTCNSPLHF
TRBV27	TRBJ2-7	CASSLSGQIIYEQYF
TRBV19	TRBJ1-5	CASSIREGNQPQHF
TRBV27	TRBJ1-1	CASSLPQGLSEAFF
TRBV11-1	TRBJ1-6	CASSSRAGSPLHF
TRBV20-1	TRBJ2-3	CSARAVLAGGTDTQYF
TRBV4-1	TRBJ1-1	CASSHQQRNTEAFF
TRBV3-1	TRBJ2-1	CASSRTPDRPPYNEQFF
TRBV6-1	TRBJ1-5	CASSERYGNQPQHF
TRBV11-2	TRBJ2-1	CASNLGGFGGWGSNEQFF
TRBV20-1	TRBJ2-1	CSASQPGTGGWNEQFF
TRBV5-1	TRBJ2-3	CASIQGAGADTQYF
TRBV28	TRBJ1-5	CASSFPGGGQPQHF
TRBV7-8	TRBJ1-1	CASSLGGGLRTEAFF
TRBV9	TRBJ2-1	CASSVRGSWGDEQFF
TRBV6-2/TRBV6-3	TRBJ2-1	CASKPGPEGYNEQFF
TRBV27	TRBJ2-7	CASSLFGLSSDEQYF
TRBV7-3	TRBJ2-5	CASSTGTAETQYF
TRBV29-1	TRBJ2-7	CSVRAGVAEQYF
TRBV7-8	TRBJ1-1	CASSLDGGLTEAFF
TRBV9	TRBJ2-7	CASSSRDSGGYEQYF
TRBV5-1	TRBJ2-3	CASSLVPGGTDTQYF
TRBV11-2	TRBJ2-3	CASSLALRRQEDTQYF
TRBV15	TRBJ2-6	CATSRDPGAGANVLTF
TRBV18	TRBJ1-6	CASSKQSSSYNSPLHF
TRBV4-3	TRBJ1-6	CASSQDPFRLPLHF
TRBV5-1	TRBJ2-3	CASSLGQVTDTQYF
TRBV5-1	TRBJ2-7	CASSLGFQEAYEQYF
TRBV20-1	TRBJ2-1	CSAIPGLAGGYNEQFF